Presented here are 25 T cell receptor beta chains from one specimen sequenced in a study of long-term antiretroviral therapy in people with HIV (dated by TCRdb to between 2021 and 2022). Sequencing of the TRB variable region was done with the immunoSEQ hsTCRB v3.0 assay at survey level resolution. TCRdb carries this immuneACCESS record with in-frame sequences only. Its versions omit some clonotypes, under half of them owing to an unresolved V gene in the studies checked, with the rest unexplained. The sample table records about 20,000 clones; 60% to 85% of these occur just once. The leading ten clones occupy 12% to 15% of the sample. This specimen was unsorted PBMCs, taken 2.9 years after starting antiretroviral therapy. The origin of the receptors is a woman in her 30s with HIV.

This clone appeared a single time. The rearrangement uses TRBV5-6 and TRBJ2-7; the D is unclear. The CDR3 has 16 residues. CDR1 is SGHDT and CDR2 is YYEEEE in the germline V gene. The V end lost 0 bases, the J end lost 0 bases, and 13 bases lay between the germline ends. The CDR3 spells CASSLGIVGSSYEQYV. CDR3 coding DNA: TGTGCCAGCAGCTTGGGAATTGTCGGCAGCTCCTACGAGCAGTACGTC.

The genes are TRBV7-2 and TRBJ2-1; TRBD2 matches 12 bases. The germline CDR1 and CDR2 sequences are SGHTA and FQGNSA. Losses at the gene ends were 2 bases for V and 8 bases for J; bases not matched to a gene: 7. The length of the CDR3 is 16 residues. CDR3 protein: CASSLRRLAGEDEQFF. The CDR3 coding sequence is TGTGCCAGCAGCTTACGCCGACTAGCGGGGGAGGATGAGCAGTTCTTC.

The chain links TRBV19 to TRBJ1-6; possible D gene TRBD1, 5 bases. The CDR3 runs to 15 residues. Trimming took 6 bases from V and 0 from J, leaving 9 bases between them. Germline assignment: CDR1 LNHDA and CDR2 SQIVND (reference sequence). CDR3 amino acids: CASSLGGSYNSPLHF. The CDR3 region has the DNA TGTGCCAGTAGCCTTGGGGGCTCCTATAATTCACCCCTCCACTTT.

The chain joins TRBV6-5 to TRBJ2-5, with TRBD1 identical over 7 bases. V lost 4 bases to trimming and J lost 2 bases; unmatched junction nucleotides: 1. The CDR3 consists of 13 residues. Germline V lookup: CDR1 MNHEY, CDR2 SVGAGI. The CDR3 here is CASSWTGQETQYF. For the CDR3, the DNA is TGTGCCAGCAGTTGGACAGGACAAGAGACCCAGTACTTC.

The CDR3 spells CASSVEQGSTEAFF. The CDR3 DNA reads TGTGCCAGCAGTGTCGAGCAGGGGAGCACTGAAGCTTTCTTT. The rearrangement links TRBV2 to TRBJ1-1; perhaps TRBD1 as D (6 bases). The CDR3 covers 14 residues. Between the trimmed V and J ends, which lost 4 bases and 4 bases, there was a span of 13 bases. CDR1 and CDR2 from the germline V gene are SNHLY and FYNNEI.

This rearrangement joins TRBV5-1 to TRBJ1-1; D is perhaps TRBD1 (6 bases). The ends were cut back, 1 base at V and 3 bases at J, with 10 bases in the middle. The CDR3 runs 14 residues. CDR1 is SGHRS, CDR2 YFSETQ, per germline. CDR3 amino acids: CASSLWGRDTEAFF. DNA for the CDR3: TGCGCCAGCAGCTTGTGGGGGCGGGACACTGAAGCTTTCTTT. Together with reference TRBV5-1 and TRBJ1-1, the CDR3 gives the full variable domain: KAGVTQTPRYLIKTRGQQVTLSCSPISGHRSVSWYQQTPGQGLQFLFEYFSETQRNKGNFPGRFSGRQFSNSRSEMNVSTLELGDSALYLCASSLWGRDTEAFFGQGTRLTVV.

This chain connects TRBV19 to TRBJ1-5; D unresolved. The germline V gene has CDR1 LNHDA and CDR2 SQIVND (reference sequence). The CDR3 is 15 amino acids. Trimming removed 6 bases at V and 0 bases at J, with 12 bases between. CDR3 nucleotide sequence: TGTGCCAGTAGGACACAGCTTTTTAGCAATCAGCCCCAGCATTTT. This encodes CASRTQLFSNQPQHF.

The DNA of the CDR3 is TGCGCCAGCAGCCAAACAACGGGGGGGCCCTACGAGCAGTACTTC. Its translation: CASSQTTGGPYEQYF. This chain links TRBV4-1 with TRBJ2-7; 8 bases align to TRBD2. This CDR3 has 15 residues. Germline lookup yields CDR1 MGHRA and CDR2 YSYEKL. Trimming cost V 2 bases and J 2 bases; bases outside gene matches: 5.

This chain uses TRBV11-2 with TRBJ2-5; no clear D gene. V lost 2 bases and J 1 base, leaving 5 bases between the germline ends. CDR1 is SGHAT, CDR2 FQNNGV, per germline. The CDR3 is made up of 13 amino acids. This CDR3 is CASSLNTQETQYF. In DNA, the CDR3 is TGTGCCAGCAGCTTAAACACCCAAGAGACCCAGTACTTC.

The CDR3 loop reads CASSQDKGGGGVLAGYTF. CDR3 nucleotides: TGTGCCAGCAGCCAAGATAAGGGAGGAGGGGGGGTACTGGCTGGCTACACCTTC. The gene calls are TRBV4-2 and TRBJ1-2, with D possibly TRBD1 on 6 matching bases. CDR1 is LGHNA and CDR2 is YNFKEQ in the germline V gene. Trimming took 0 bases from V and 7 from J, leaving 24 bases between them. The CDR3 loop spans 18 amino acids.

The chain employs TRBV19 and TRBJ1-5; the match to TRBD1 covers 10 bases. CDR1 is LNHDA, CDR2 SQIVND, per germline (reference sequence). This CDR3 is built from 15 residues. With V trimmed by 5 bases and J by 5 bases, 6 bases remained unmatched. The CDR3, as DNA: TGTGCCAGTAGTCCGCTAGGGACAGGGGATCAGCCCCAGCATTTT. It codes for CASSPLGTGDQPQHF.

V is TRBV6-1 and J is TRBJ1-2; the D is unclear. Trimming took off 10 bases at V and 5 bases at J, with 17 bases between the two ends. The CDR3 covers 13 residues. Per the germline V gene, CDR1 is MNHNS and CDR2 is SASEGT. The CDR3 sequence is CATVPPPPYGYTF. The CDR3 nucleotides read TGTGCCACCGTCCCACCTCCGCCATATGGCTACACCTTC.

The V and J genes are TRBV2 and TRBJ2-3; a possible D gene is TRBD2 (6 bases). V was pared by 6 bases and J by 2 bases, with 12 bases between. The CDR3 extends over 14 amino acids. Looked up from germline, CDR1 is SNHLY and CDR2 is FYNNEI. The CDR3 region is CASSPRDSTDTQYF. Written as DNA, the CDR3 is TGTGCCAGCAGCCCACGGGACTCCACAGATACGCAGTATTTT.

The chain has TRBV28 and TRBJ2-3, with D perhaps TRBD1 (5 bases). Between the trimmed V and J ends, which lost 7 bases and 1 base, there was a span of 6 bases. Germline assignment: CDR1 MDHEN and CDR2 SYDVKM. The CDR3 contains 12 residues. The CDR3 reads CASMGRTDTQYF. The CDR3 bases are TGTGCCAGCATGGGGCGCACAGATACGCAGTATTTT.

CDR3: CAWSVGSGGNIQYF. For the CDR3, the DNA is TGTGCCTGGAGTGTGGGTAGCGGGGGTAACATTCAGTACTTC. The chain links TRBV30 to TRBJ2-4, with 9 positions matching TRBD2. This CDR3 has 14 residues. CDR1 is GTSNPN, CDR2 SVGIG, per germline (reference sequence). Unmatched junction bases numbered 4, after V lost 0 bases and J lost 7 bases.

The CDR3 bases are TGTGCCAGCAGCTCCCCGGGACAGGGCCCGACTGAAGCTTTCTTT. It codes for CASSSPGQGPTEAFF. The V gene is TRBV7-9, the J gene TRBJ1-1; 9 bases line up with TRBD1. V gave up 4 bases and J gave up 5 bases; unmatched junction bases: 8. The CDR3 contains 15 residues. Germline V CDR1 and CDR2: SEHNR, FQNEAQ (reference sequence).

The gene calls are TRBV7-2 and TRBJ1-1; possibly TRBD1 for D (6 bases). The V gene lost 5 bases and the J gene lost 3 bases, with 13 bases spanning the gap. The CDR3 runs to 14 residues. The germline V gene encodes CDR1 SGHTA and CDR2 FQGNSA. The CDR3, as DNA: TGTGCCAGCAGCCAACAGGCAGGGGACACTGAAGCTTTCTTT. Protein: CASSQQAGDTEAFF.

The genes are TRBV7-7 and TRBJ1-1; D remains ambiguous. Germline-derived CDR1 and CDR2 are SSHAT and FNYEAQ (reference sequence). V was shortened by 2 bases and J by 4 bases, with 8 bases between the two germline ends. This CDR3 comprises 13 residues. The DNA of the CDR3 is TGTGCCAGCAGCTTACGGGAGGGCACTGAAGCTTTCTTT. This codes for CASSLREGTEAFF.

The CDR3 DNA reads as TGTGCCAGCAGTCTCGAAGCGGGGGACGCCGGGACCCAGTACTTC. The encoded protein is CASSLEAGDAGTQYF. The chain joins TRBV2 to TRBJ2-5, with 8 bases aligning to TRBD2. The germline V gene has CDR1 SNHLY and CDR2 FYNNEI. Trimming at V came to 5 bases and at J to 7 bases, leaving 12 bases not matched to a gene. CDR3 length: 15 amino acids.

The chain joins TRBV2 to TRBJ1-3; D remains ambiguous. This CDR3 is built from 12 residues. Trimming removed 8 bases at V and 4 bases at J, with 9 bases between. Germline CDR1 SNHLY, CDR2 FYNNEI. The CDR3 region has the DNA TGTGCCAGCGTGGACCTCGGAAACACCATATATTTT. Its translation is CASVDLGNTIYF. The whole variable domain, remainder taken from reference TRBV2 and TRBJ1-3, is EPEVTQTPSHQVTQMGQEVILRCVPISNHLYFYWYRQILGQKVEFLVSFYNNEISEKSEIFDDQFSVERPDGSNFTLKIRSTKLEDSAMYFCASVDLGNTIYFGEGSWLTVV.

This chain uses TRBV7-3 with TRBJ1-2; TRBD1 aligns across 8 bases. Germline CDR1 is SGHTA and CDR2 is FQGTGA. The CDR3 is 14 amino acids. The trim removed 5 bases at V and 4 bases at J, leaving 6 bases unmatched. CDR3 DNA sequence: TGTGCCAGCAGCCCAGGGGGCTCGAGCTATGGCTACACCTTC. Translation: CASSPGGSSYGYTF.

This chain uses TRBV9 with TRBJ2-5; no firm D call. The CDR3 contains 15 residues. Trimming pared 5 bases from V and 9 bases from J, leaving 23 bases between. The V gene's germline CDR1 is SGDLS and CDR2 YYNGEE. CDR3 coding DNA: TGTGCCAGCAGTCGTAGAGTCGACTTAGAGTCGTCCCAGTACTTC. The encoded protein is CASSRRVDLESSQYF.

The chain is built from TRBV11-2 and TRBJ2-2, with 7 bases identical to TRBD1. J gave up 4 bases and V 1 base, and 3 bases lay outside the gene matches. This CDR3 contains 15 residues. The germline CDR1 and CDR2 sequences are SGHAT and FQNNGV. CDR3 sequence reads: CASSLVGQPTGELFF. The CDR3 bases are TGTGCCAGCAGCTTAGTGGGACAGCCCACCGGGGAGCTGTTTTTT.

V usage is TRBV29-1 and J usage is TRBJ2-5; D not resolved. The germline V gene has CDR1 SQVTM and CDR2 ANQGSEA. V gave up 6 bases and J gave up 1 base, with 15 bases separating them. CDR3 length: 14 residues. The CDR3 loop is CSVGGVLLQETQYF. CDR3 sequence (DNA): TGCAGCGTGGGTGGGGTACTCCTCCAAGAGACCCAGTACTTC. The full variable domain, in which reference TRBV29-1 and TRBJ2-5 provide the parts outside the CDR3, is SAVISQKPSRDICQRGTSLTIQCQVDSQVTMMFWYRQQPGQSLTLIATANQGSEATYESGFVIDKFPISRPNLTFSTLTVSNMSPEDSSIYLCSVGGVLLQETQYFGPGTRLLVL.

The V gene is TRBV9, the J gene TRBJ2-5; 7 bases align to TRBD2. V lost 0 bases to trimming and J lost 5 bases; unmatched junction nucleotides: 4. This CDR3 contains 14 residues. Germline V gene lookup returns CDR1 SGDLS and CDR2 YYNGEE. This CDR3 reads CASSVVGGFETQYF. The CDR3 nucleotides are TGTGCCAGCAGCGTAGTCGGGGGGTTCGAGACCCAGTACTTC.